The 9 T cell receptor beta chains listed next were all sequenced from one sample in a study of response to subunit inactivated influenza vaccine. TCRdb processed the RT-PCR reads anew with MiXCR; each CDR3 protein has one entry. The sample lists about 650,000 distinct CDR3 sequences; around 15% were seen once. The source was PBMCs from blood, collected less than 15 days before vaccination. The receptors stem from a man aged 45 to 65 who received an inactivated influenza vaccine.

The V gene is TRBV24-1, the J gene TRBJ2-1; TRBD1 might be the D (5 bases). Germline V gives CDR1 KGHDR, CDR2 SFDVKD. V lost 9 bases and J 6 bases, leaving 14 bases between the germline ends. The CDR3 has 13 residues. CDR3 residues: CATRPDTSNEQFF. Written as DNA, the CDR3 is TGTGCCACCCGCCCGGACACCTCCAATGAGCAGTTCTTC.

V is TRBV10-3 and J is TRBJ1-1, with D possibly TRBD1 on 5 matching bases. Trimming cost V 6 bases and J 0 bases, with 17 bases left between them. This CDR3 region has 16 residues. The germline CDR1 and CDR2 sequences are ENHRY and SYGVKD. The CDR3 region is CAISLTASSMNTEAFF. The CDR3 DNA reads as TGTGCCATCAGCTTGACAGCCAGCTCTATGAACACTGAAGCTTTCTTT.

This chain joins TRBV6-1 and TRBJ2-5; 9 nucleotides align to TRBD2. V shed 5 bases, J shed 6 bases, and the junction held 7 bases outside the gene matches. This CDR3 is 14 amino acids long. In germline, CDR1 is MNHNS, CDR2 SASEGT. For the CDR3, the DNA is TGTGCCAGCAGTACGGCGGGGGGGTCGCAGACCCAGTACTTC. It specifies CASSTAGGSQTQYF.

This chain links TRBV6-1 with TRBJ2-1, with D possibly matching TRBD2 (6 bases). CDR3 length: 12 amino acids. Per germline, CDR1 MNHNS and CDR2 SASEGT. V shed 4 bases and J shed 16 bases, with 17 bases lying between them. CDR3 nucleotides: TGTGCCAGCAGTGTAATCTCCGGGGGTAAATTCTTC. Translating gives CASSVISGGKFF.

This chain joins TRBV20-1 and TRBJ2-2; D is unresolved. Germline assignment: CDR1 DFQATT and CDR2 SNEGSKA (reference sequence). Trimming removed 0 bases from V and 7 bases from J, with 9 bases in between. CDR3 length equals 13 residues. CDR3 DNA sequence: TGCAGTGCTAGAGATATGCGAAACGGGGAGCTGTTTTTT. This sequence encodes CSARDMRNGELFF.

The V call is TRBV5-1, the J call TRBJ2-7, with TRBD1 as a possible D gene (6 bases). The V end lost 5 bases, the J end lost 0 bases, and 12 bases lay between the germline ends. From germline, CDR1 is SGHRS and CDR2 YFSETQ. This CDR3 has 14 residues. CDR3 DNA: TGCGCCAGCAGACCCCGGGACAACTCCTACGAGCAGTACTTC. It specifies CASRPRDNSYEQYF.

This chain links TRBV10-3 with TRBJ1-6; D unresolved. Per germline, CDR1 ENHRY and CDR2 SYGVKD. The CDR3 has 15 amino acids. V gave up 6 bases and J gave up 3 bases, with 12 bases separating them. CDR3 coding DNA: TGTGCCATCAGCCCTCTCCCGAACTATAATTCACCCCTCCACTTT. Residues: CAISPLPNYNSPLHF.

V is TRBV20-1 and J is TRBJ1-4; tentative D call: TRBD1 (6 bases). The length of the CDR3 is 13 residues. V lost 6 bases to trimming and J lost 11 bases, with 19 bases between them. Germline CDR1 is DFQATT and CDR2 is SNEGSKA (reference sequence). The CDR3 loop reads CSARTGPTGKLFF. The CDR3 region has the DNA TGCAGTGCAAGAACAGGGCCCACCGGGAAACTGTTTTTT.

The genes are TRBV5-4 and TRBJ2-3, with 9 bases identical to TRBD2. The J segment lost 6 bases and the V segment lost 1 base, leaving 9 bases of the junction unmatched. The CDR3 is 16 residues long. CDR1 and CDR2 from the germline V gene are SGHNT and YYREEE (reference sequence). The CDR3 DNA follows: TGTGCCAGCAGCTTGAAGGCGCGGGAGGGCCTGGATACGCAGTATTTT. This encodes CASSLKAREGLDTQYF.